This T cell receptor beta chain was documented in a study of T cells in Graves' hyperthyroidism and ophthalmopathy. Germline V CDR1 and CDR2: LGHNA, YSLEER. CDR3 length equals 14 residues. V lost 3 bases and J 4 bases, leaving 13 bases between the germline ends. Diagnoses were made from clinical symptoms, serum measures (thyroxine and TRAb), thyroid ultrasound and orbital computed tomography. It was RNA transcripts that yielded the amplified TCR beta CDR3 regions. HTBI primers were the set used in a first-round RT-PCR of the TCR CDR3. One entry per CDR3 protein results from TCRdb running MiXCR on the multiplex PCR reads. There are hundreds of thousands of distinct CDR3 sequences in the sample; approximately 15% occur only once, and about 3.9% lies in the top ten.

The chain joins TRBV4-3 to TRBJ2-7; no firm D call. The origin of this receptor is a woman in her thirties or forties with Graves' ophthalmopathy. The sample was blood. The CDR3 DNA reads TGCGCCAGCAGCCAGGGCCACCAGATGTACGAGCAGTACTTC. Translated: CASSQGHQMYEQYF.